This TCR beta chain emerged from a study of human T cells and chemical hapten exposure listed by TCRdb under 2021. At the level of the whole study: For sensitization, 2% DPC in acetone was applied to a 2 cm by 2 cm area of upper inner arm skin. Weekly therapeutic DPC doses were additionally applied to the scalp of patients throughout the roughly 25-week study period. Patch tests used Finn chambers with 0.01% DPC on the upper back, scored after 6 days by International Contact Dermatitis Research Group standards. The mostly female patient cohort included alopecia areata with under or over 50% scalp involvement, alopecia totalis and alopecia universalis. Libraries were pooled for sequencing, and per-sample TCR yields varied mainly because of small differences in library volumes within the pool. The study tracked peripheral blood TCR repertoire changes in vivo during primary and secondary sensitization to the hapten diphenylcyclopropenone (DPC) in alopecia patients. Blood was sampled from patients pre-sensitization (week 0) and at 2, 6 and about 24 weeks after DPC sensitization. Blood for TCR sequencing was provided by twenty-nine alopecia patients at one to four time points (pre-sensitization, 2, 6 and 24 weeks).

Overall study results and their limits: Because every patient had alopecia, a presumed autoimmune disease, the patients' immune response might differ from that of healthy individuals. DPC sensitization did not change the number of TCRs with a frequency above 1 in 1000, and there was no evidence of changes in global repertoire structure. Compared with pre-sensitization or healthy control sets, expanded TCRs formed significantly more large CDR3 similarity clusters, which is consistent with antigen-driven responses. Patch test score correlated positively with the number of PT1 expanded TCRs, reaching significance at thresholds 8, 16 and 32 but not at 4. After repeated subsampling, changes were observed in the strength of the expansion versus patch-test correlation and in the threshold at which the correlation became significant.

Per the publication, the time point label means: patch test 1, 2 weeks after DPC sensitization. The meaning of the sample's treatment or condition label: therapeutic diphenylcyclopropenone sensitization with weekly scalp DPC. Blood at each patch-test visit was drawn before the patch test was applied. Eligible patients were aged 18 to 70, diagnosed with alopecia, deemed suitable for DPC therapy, and excluded if pregnant. Unfractionated whole blood was collected in Tempus Blood RNA tubes, and total RNA was extracted from that blood. Trimming takes 0 bases from V and 4 bases from J, and the germline ends sit 6 bases apart. The CDR1 and CDR2 encoded by the germline V gene (reference sequence) are SEHNR and FQNEAQ. There are 14 amino acids in the CDR3, from cysteine to phenylalanine inclusive. The CDR3 DNA has 42 bases and is translated from base 1. Library construction relied on RACE. TCRdb lists the instrument as NextSeq 500. During library preparation, unique molecular identifiers were attached to individual cDNA molecules so that TCRs could be counted quantitatively and reproducibly. Each blood RNA sample was used to sequence both TCR alpha and TCR beta chains. Per the authors' processing: A median of about 87,000 TCRs per sample was observed, with a range of about 23,224 to 700,000. The Decombinator software suite was used to annotate V, J and CDR3 in the TCR reads. For the PS versus PT1 abundance plots, all samples were subsampled to the same number of TCRs (28,000). TCRs were defined as expanded if absent before sensitization and observed at least eight times at the 2-week time point. TCRdb handled the public reads itself, with Q25 trimming in fastp and clone calling in MiXCR, and kept productive beta chains. Merged by CDR3 protein, the rows form single entries marked with the most common genes and DNA. V and J calls and clone size were set by TCRdb, not the authors. The table for this sample lists roughly 180,000 distinct CDR3 sequences; 20% to 25% of them were counted only once. About 7% of the sample lies in the top ten.

Worth noting for this clonotype: Which antigen it targets is not known. Base quality data are lacking; no much larger clone is found one base away.

The clonotype comes from a woman between 45 and 60 years old with alopecia areata. Some clones in this sample may be carry-over from other donors' samples. The sequence joins TRBV7-9 to TRBJ2-2; a tentative D call is TRBD1 (5 bases match). This sample comprised whole blood, obtained in connection with sensitization to the hapten diphenylcyclopropenone (DPC). CDR3 reads: CASSLAGATGELFF. Read as DNA, the sequence is TGTGCCAGCAGCTTAGCAGGGGCCACCGGGGAGCTGTTTTTT.